The subject of this entry is one T cell receptor beta chain. The antigen this receptor binds is unknown. No much larger clone is present one base from it, and per-base qualities are unavailable. The source of the sample is a study of T cell responses to AZD1222 COVID-19 vaccine (dated by TCRdb to about 2021). Context from the whole study: TCR sequencing was performed for more than 230 trial participants, of whom around 200 were given two doses of AZD1222 and some 25 were given two doses of MenACWY control vaccine. Enrollment into the trials was organized by age into subgroups of 18-55, 56-69 and 70-plus years, and those subgroups contained about 160, 30 and 59 TCR-sequenced participants, respectively. The full study reports these points: Reportedly, almost half of the unique spike-specific TCRs recognized epitopes lying outside the regions that are mutated in the B.1.351 and B.1.1.7 variants. The whole spike protein was spanned by vaccine-associated CD4 TCRs, and dominant responses were seen in regions 160-218 and 743-854. The 56-69-year group was small, and its depth increase did not reach significance, likely because of low power. Conclusions about previously exposed vaccinees are limited, since just six AZD1222 recipients were seropositive for SARS-CoV-2 at baseline. A significant rise in spike-specific TCR breadth and depth was observed after two AZD1222 doses relative to day 0 and relative to MenACWY recipients. Because no samples from the day 14 peak response were available, repertoires could be characterized only after the peak T cell response. Participants were mostly white British, with more females than males. The authors suggested clonal diversity may have been underestimated.

The CDR3 regions of human TCRbeta chains were subjected to immunosequencing. For the original study's pipeline: TCRs in the repertoires were matched against a reference library of SARS-CoV-2-specific TCRs that had been generated with the MIRA antigen-specificity platform. Breadth was defined as the fraction of unique TCRs that were SARS-CoV-2-associated. Depth was defined as the fraction of total T cells that were SARS-CoV-2-associated. Using the MIRA data, each spike-specific TCR was mapped to the spike region that the TCR reacts to and placed in a CD4 or CD8 class. Log10-transformed breadth and depth values were compared by one-way ANOVA with Sidak's multiple comparisons tests. TCRdb holds this immuneACCESS table with in-frame rearrangements only. Some clones are missing; in checked studies, unresolved V genes explain under half, and the rest has no known cause. That table supplies the V and J calls and clone size; D and trimming were determined from the DNA. The sample table lists over 150,000 clones, roughly 94% of them with a count of one. The leading ten clones occupy 1.5% to 2% of the sample.

The time point tag for this specimen amounts to: about 28 days (+/-7) after the second vaccine dose. AZD1222 recipients given second doses at about 4 weeks or at about 12 weeks were pooled, since spike-specific TCR depth and breadth were not found to differ between the two schedules. Samples from vaccinated people were obtained from the UK trials COV001 and COV002, which included a single-blind randomized controlled phase 2/3 trial of AZD1222 (ChAdOx1 nCoV-19) in healthy adults. For TCRbeta chain sequencing, PBMC samples were collected from trial participants at day 0 and at day 28 after the second dose. CDR1 and CDR2 are drawn from the germline V gene: SGHRS, YFSETQ. The CDR3 runs 14 amino acids, cysteine and phenylalanine included. The entry retains the CDR3 DNA only, 42 bases that are in frame from base 1. V loses 1 base of germline sequence and J loses 2 bases, and the interval between the two ends is 8 bases.

The V and J genes are TRBV5-1 and TRBJ2-3; the D region possibly corresponds to TRBD2 (6 bases align). This TCR derives from an adult who received the AZD1222 COVID-19 vaccine. Material: peripheral blood, obtained 28 days after the second AZD1222 dose. The CDR3: CASSLTGDTDTQYF. The DNA is as follows: TGCGCCAGCAGCTTGACGGGGGACACAGATACGCAGTATTTT.